This record looks at one T cell receptor beta chain sequence and its context. Unique molecular identifiers were built into the TCRbeta library. TCRdb passed the PCR reads through MiXCR, listing each CDR3 protein once. The sample lists more than 85,000 distinct CDR3 sequences, about 5.6% seen once, with around 5.6% in the top ten. The sample belongs to a study of T-cell reconstitution after alpha-beta-depleted transplantation in children. The V gene's germline CDR1 is DFQATT and CDR2 SNEGSKA (reference sequence). This CDR3 comprises 17 residues. The V end lost 1 base, the J end lost 4 bases, and 20 bases lay between the germline ends.

Sequences were derived from PBMCs, mostly from graft donor cells, sampled 60 days after TCRalphabeta/CD19-depleted stem cell transplant. The clonotype originates from a female patient aged 2-15 years who had a stem cell transplant for Fanconi anemia, so the T cells may come from the graft donor. The rearrangement joins TRBV20-1 to TRBJ2-1; possibly TRBD2 for D (5 bases). CDR3 in DNA: TGCAGTGCTAGAGCTCATTGGGCGGGCTTATCTTACAATGAGCAGTTCTTC. It encodes CSARAHWAGLSYNEQFF.